This T cell receptor (beta chain) was obtained from a study of OX40 agonist ivuxolimab in advanced cancers. Some background on the complete study: Ivuxolimab, which targeted the costimulatory receptor OX40 (CD134), was an agonistic, fully human IgG2 monoclonal antibody. Three dose-escalation patients achieved partial responses, one with hepatocellular carcinoma and two with cutaneous melanoma. Among the 50 to 55 dose-escalation patients, around 19 had hepatocellular carcinoma, around 15 melanoma, 9 renal cell carcinoma and 9 head and neck cancer. Intravenous ivuxolimab was administered to patients every 2 weeks at six dose levels: 0.01, 0.1, 0.3, 1.5, 3 and 10 mg/kg. In the dose-escalation cohort, 65% to 90% of patients were male, and the mean age was around 60 years, with a range of about 23 to 90. The paper reports the monotherapy dose-escalation portion (N of about 50 patients) of the phase I ivuxolimab trial. Prior anti-PD-1, anti-PD-L1 or anti-CTLA-4 therapy was permitted, and roughly two fifths of dose-escalation patients had received checkpoint inhibitors. Peripheral TCRbeta sequencing was intended to test whether TCR sequence diversity was altered and clonal T-cell expansion was caused by ivuxolimab.

To sequence the TCRbeta CDR3 region, genomic DNA was isolated from the sorted cells. TCRbeta CDR3 regions were sequenced using the immunoSEQ Assay. TCRdb's version of the immuneACCESS table is confined to in-frame rearrangements and falls short of the full clone set. An unresolved V gene accounts for under half of the shortfall where checked; the remainder is of unknown origin. The sample table shows about 83,000 clones, and 85% are seen once. 0.6% to 0.8% of the sample is held by the ten biggest clonotypes. Overall study results and their limits: Which antigens the clonally expanded peripheral T cells were specific for was not determined. Low levels of normalized T-cell clonal expansion were also seen in some patients who did not respond. On average, CD8+ T cells showed more expanded clones than CD4+ T cells after ivuxolimab. At doses from 0.1 to 3.0 mg/kg, clonal expansion was seen in both CD4+ and CD8+ blood T cells between baseline and week 6. In the 0.1-3.0 mg/kg groups, partial responders were among the patients with the lowest normalized peripheral clonal expansion, particularly in CD8+ T cells.

Including cysteine and phenylalanine, the CDR3 has 15 amino acids. The sequence is cut down to CDR3 DNA, 45 bases in frame from base 1. V lost 4 bases and J lost 0 bases, and the count of bases not matched to a germline gene is 1. As encoded in the germline V gene (reference sequence), CDR1 is MNHNY while CDR2 is SVGAGI. This clone was seen only once. The antigen this receptor binds is unknown. Base qualities were left out, and no much larger clone turns up one base away. The trial excluded patients who had a history of autoimmune disease or who were on systemic immunosuppression. Peripheral blood for TCR sequencing was drawn from every dose cohort at baseline, at cycle 4 day 1 and at cycle 7 day 1. The samples were taken from a phase I, first-in-human, multicenter, open-label dose-escalation trial of ivuxolimab. Adults with locally advanced or metastatic melanoma, renal cell, hepatocellular, or head and neck squamous cell carcinoma were enrolled in the trial. Before TCR sequencing, CD4+ T cells and CD8+ T cells from peripheral blood were sorted into separate populations.

Sequenced material: CD4+ or CD8+ T cells sorted from blood, taken in a trial of the OX40 agonist ivuxolimab. The chain is made from TRBV6-6 and TRBJ2-2, with 8 bases in between that match TRBD1. The receptor was derived from an adult with an advanced solid tumor such as melanoma, head and neck, liver or kidney cancer. The DNA is TGTGCCAGCAGTTTACAGGGGGCGAACACCGGGGAGCTGTTTTTT. Its protein is CASSLQGANTGELFF.